These 26 T cell receptor beta chains came from one sample sequenced in a study of response to subunit inactivated influenza vaccine. TCRdb fed the RT-PCR reads into MiXCR, producing one record per CDR3 protein. This table holds 170,000 or so distinct CDR3 sequences, around 11% found once. The specimen was CD8+ T cells sorted from PBMCs, collected around 25 months after vaccination. The receptors shown here come from a man aged 50-75 years who received an inactivated influenza vaccine.

To note about this clonotype: A clone one base away is much larger, so this may be a read error. The chain uses TRBV9 and TRBJ2-5, with D unresolved. CDR3 size: 13 residues. The germline V gene encodes CDR1 SGDLS and CDR2 YYNGEE. The CDR3 loop is CAGSPRNQETQYF. The CDR3 nucleotides read TGTGCCGGCAGCCCACGGAATCAAGAGACCCAGTACTTC.

This chain joins TRBV11-2 and TRBJ2-7; D unclear. V dropped 4 bases and J dropped 6 bases, with 10 bases sitting between them. Germline CDR1 reads SGHAT; CDR2 reads FQNNGV. The CDR3 spans 12 residues. The CDR3 DNA reads TGTGCCAGCAGCTCCCTTGGCGTCGAGCAGTACTTC. It encodes CASSSLGVEQYF.

This clonotype was counted many times. The rearrangement uses TRBV29-1 and TRBJ2-3; D not resolved. CDR1 SQVTM and CDR2 ANQGSEA come from the germline V gene. Deletions cut 4 bases from V and 0 bases from J, with 5 bases between. The CDR3 is 12 residues long. CDR3 loop: CSVVRSTDTQYF. As DNA, the CDR3 is TGCAGCGTTGTCAGGAGCACAGATACGCAGTATTTT.

The chain links TRBV20-1 to TRBJ1-2; D unresolved. The CDR3 extends over 11 amino acids. Germline lookup yields CDR1 DFQATT and CDR2 SNEGSKA (reference sequence). Trimming shortened V by 4 bases and J by 2 bases, and 5 bases separated the two germline ends. In DNA form, the CDR3 reads TGCAGTGCTATCCTGAACTATGGCTACACCTTC. Translating it yields CSAILNYGYTF.

The chain recombines TRBV15 with TRBJ2-7; 8 nucleotides align to TRBD1. The germline V gene has CDR1 LNHNV and CDR2 YYDKDF (reference sequence). This CDR3 is built from 15 residues. With 3 bases clipped from V and 2 bases from J, the junction kept 6 bases outside the gene matches. CDR3 sequence (DNA): TGTGCCACCAGCAGCCGGACAGGGAGTACCTACGAGCAGTACTTC. This translates into CATSSRTGSTYEQYF.

This clonotype was detected ten times or more. The chain is built from TRBV5-1 and TRBJ2-3; D not resolved. V lost 4 bases and J 0 bases, leaving 18 bases between the germline ends. The germline V gene encodes CDR1 SGHRS and CDR2 YFSETQ. CDR3 length: 17 residues. CDR3 bases: TGCGCCAGCAGCCTCCATGGCCTTCCCTCTAGCACAGATACGCAGTATTTT. Translated, it gives CASSLHGLPSSTDTQYF.

The rearrangement links TRBV9 to TRBJ2-1; TRBD2 aligns across 10 bases. The J segment lost 6 bases and the V segment lost 0 bases, leaving 6 bases of the junction unmatched. The CDR3 contains 16 residues. The germline V gene encodes CDR1 SGDLS and CDR2 YYNGEE. CDR3 sequence (DNA): TGTGCCAGCAGCGTAGGATCTAGCGGGAGCCCCAATGAGCAGTTCTTC. It is translated as CASSVGSSGSPNEQFF.

This rearrangement joins TRBV9 to TRBJ2-7, with 7 bases fitting TRBD1. J lost 1 base, V lost 0 bases, and 4 bases had no gene match. Germline values: CDR1 SGDLS, CDR2 YYNGEE. This CDR3 contains 15 residues. This CDR3 is CASSVGQGFSYEQYF. CDR3 in DNA: TGTGCCAGCAGCGTAGGACAGGGCTTTTCCTACGAGCAGTACTTC. Supplemented by reference TRBV9 and TRBJ2-7, the full variable domain reads DSGVTQTPKHLITATGQRVTLRCSPRSGDLSVYWYQQSLDQGLQFLIQYYNGEERAKGNILERFSAQQFPDLHSELNLSSLELGDSALYFCASSVGQGFSYEQYFGPGTRLTVT.

The chain combines TRBV24-1 with TRBJ2-1; D could derive from TRBD1 or TRBD2 (5 bases each). There are 15 residues in the CDR3. Germline V gene sequence: CDR1 KGHDR, CDR2 SFDVKD. V was trimmed by 2 bases and J by 12 bases, leaving 19 bases between them. CDR3 residues: CATSDYRGVEERQFF. CDR3 coding DNA: TGTGCCACCAGTGATTACCGAGGGGTCGAGGAACGGCAGTTCTTC.

This clonotype has a handful of counts. The rearrangement links TRBV4-3 to TRBJ2-3; D assignment may be TRBD1 or TRBD2 (5 bases each). The V end was cut by 2 bases, the J end by 4 bases, with 19 bases between. Germline loops: CDR1 LGHNA, CDR2 YSLEER. The CDR3 consists of 17 residues. The CDR3 DNA reads as TGCGCCAGCAGCCAATTTGGGGGACCGCGTTCCTCAGATACGCAGTATTTT. Amino acid sequence: CASSQFGGPRSSDTQYF.

This chain joins TRBV9 and TRBJ1-1; maybe TRBD1 (6 bases). Trimming removed 4 bases from V and 5 bases from J, with 18 bases in between. Germline V gene data show CDR1 as SGDLS and CDR2 as YYNGEE. CDR3 length equals 15 residues. CDR3 nucleotide sequence: TGTGCCAGCAGCCCGGGGGACACCGGGGGAACTGAAGCTTTCTTT. Its translation is CASSPGDTGGTEAFF. Using reference TRBV9 and TRBJ1-1 for the parts outside the CDR3, the full variable domain is DSGVTQTPKHLITATGQRVTLRCSPRSGDLSVYWYQQSLDQGLQFLIQYYNGEERAKGNILERFSAQQFPDLHSELNLSSLELGDSALYFCASSPGDTGGTEAFFGQGTRLTVV.

This clonotype was seen a handful of times. The J gene is TRBJ2-2, the V gene TRBV7-9; 9 bases align to TRBD1. The length of the CDR3 is 17 residues. Germline CDR1 and CDR2: SEHNR and FQNEAQ (reference sequence). After removal of 10 bases from V and 2 bases from J, the junction contained 14 bases not matched to a gene. As DNA, the CDR3 is TGTGCCACCCAGCAGAGGACAGGGGACGGAAACACCGGGGAGCTGTTTTTT. Amino acids: CATQQRTGDGNTGELFF.

The table lists this clonotype with a few counts. The J gene is TRBJ2-1, the V gene TRBV27; possible D gene TRBD2, 6 bases. V was shortened by 6 bases and J by 3 bases, with 18 bases between the two germline ends. Germline V gives CDR1 MNHEY, CDR2 SMNVEV (reference sequence). The CDR3 covers 16 residues. CDR3 nucleotide sequence: TGTGCCAGCAGCCTCATTAGCGGAGCGTACTACAATGAGCAGTTCTTC. Encoded protein: CASSLISGAYYNEQFF.

Comments on this clonotype: At one end the junction does not follow the germline gene, possibly because of a read error. The chain couples TRBV3-1 to TRBJ2-1; D gene uncertain. The germline V gene has CDR1 LGHDT and CDR2 YNNKEL (reference sequence). The CDR3 covers 17 residues. CDR3 sequence: CACSQDYGESTNNEQFF. In DNA form, the CDR3 reads TGTGCCTGCAGCCAAGATTACGGAGAGTCTACAAACAATGAGCAGTTCTTC.

This clonotype was observed a few times. The genes are TRBV7-8 and TRBJ2-2; D remains unclear. The V gene lost 7 bases and the J gene lost 2 bases, with 8 bases spanning the gap. The V gene's germline CDR1 is SGHVS and CDR2 FQNEAQ. This CDR3 has 13 residues. The CDR3 DNA is TGTGCCAGCACGACCCGAAACACCGGGGAGCTGTTTTTT. It encodes CASTTRNTGELFF.

The J gene is TRBJ2-2, the V gene TRBV28; 10 nucleotides match TRBD2. Germline V CDR1 and CDR2: MDHEN, SYDVKM. The CDR3 contains 16 residues. Losses at the gene ends were 5 bases for V and 3 bases for J; bases not matched to a gene: 6. The CDR3 region has the DNA TGTGCCAGCAGTATCGGGACTAGCGTGCACACCGGGGAGCTGTTTTTT. It codes for CASSIGTSVHTGELFF.

This rearrangement joins TRBV7-7 to TRBJ2-1; no firm D call. This CDR3 spans 13 amino acids. V was shortened by 2 bases and J by 6 bases, with 8 bases between the two germline ends. Germline V lookup: CDR1 SSHAT, CDR2 FNYEAQ (reference sequence). The CDR3 reads CASSLFGFNEQFF. CDR3 nucleotides: TGTGCCAGCAGCTTATTCGGCTTCAATGAGCAGTTCTTC.

The rearrangement links TRBV12-3 or TRBV12-4 to TRBJ2-5, with 10 positions matching TRBD2. CDR3 length: 16 residues. J gave up 0 bases and V 6 bases, and 7 bases lay outside the gene matches. CDR3 sequence: CASSRTSGTDQETQYF. The CDR3 DNA is TGTGCCAGCAGCCGGACTAGCGGCACCGACCAAGAGACCCAGTACTTC.

This clonotype was seen at least ten times. V and J are TRBV7-3 and TRBJ2-7; D call uncertain. This CDR3 has 13 residues. CDR1 and CDR2 (germline): SGHTA, FQGTGA. The V gene lost 0 bases and the J gene lost 6 bases, with 9 bases spanning the gap. CDR3 nucleotide sequence: TGTGCCAGCAGCTTAACAGGGTCGAGCGAGCAGTACTTC. This encodes CASSLTGSSEQYF.

This chain links TRBV27 with TRBJ2-1, with D tentatively TRBD2 (6 bases). The CDR3 consists of 14 residues. Germline V gene sequence: CDR1 MNHEY, CDR2 SMNVEV (reference sequence). V was trimmed by 3 bases and J by 4 bases, leaving 10 bases between them. The DNA of the CDR3 is TGTGCCAGCAGTTTCGGCGGGATGTACAATGAGCAGTTCTTC. Translated, it gives CASSFGGMYNEQFF.

This clonotype appeared a few times. The chain links TRBV9 to TRBJ1-1, with 7 nucleotides matching TRBD1. CDR1 and CDR2 (germline): SGDLS, YYNGEE. The CDR3 consists of 15 residues. The V and J ends lost 2 bases and 1 base, in that order; junction bases with no gene match: 5. The CDR3 loop reads CASSVGGTENTEAFF. In DNA, the CDR3 is TGTGCCAGCAGCGTGGGTGGGACAGAGAACACTGAAGCTTTCTTT.

The chain employs TRBV10-2 and TRBJ2-1, with TRBD1 identical over 9 bases. The CDR3 loop spans 14 amino acids. V trimming: 4 bases; J trimming: 6 bases; junction bases outside the gene matches: 4. Germline loops: CDR1 WSHSY, CDR2 SAAADI. CDR3 sequence: CASSGGQGSNEQFF. The CDR3 DNA follows: TGCGCCAGCAGTGGCGGACAGGGGAGCAATGAGCAGTTCTTC.

This clonotype was counted only a few times. The rearrangement links TRBV20-1 to TRBJ2-7; D possibly corresponds to TRBD2 (6 bases). CDR1 and CDR2 from the germline V gene are DFQATT and SNEGSKA (reference sequence). The CDR3 contains 14 residues. V was shortened by 4 bases and J by 1 base, with 14 bases between the two germline ends. CDR3 region: CSAMLLARSYEQYF. In nucleotides, the CDR3 is TGCAGTGCTATGTTACTAGCACGATCCTACGAGCAGTACTTC.

V and J are TRBV15 and TRBJ2-1; D is uncertain. Trimming cost V 1 base and J 9 bases, with 13 bases left between them. The CDR3 extends over 14 amino acids. Germline V CDR1 and CDR2: LNHNV, YYDKDF (reference sequence). The DNA of the CDR3 is TGTGCCACCAGCAGAGTGGGTAATTGGGTTGAGCAGTTCTTC. Translation gives CATSRVGNWVEQFF.

This chain connects TRBV29-1 to TRBJ2-7; 9 bases fit TRBD1. The junction had 8 bases not matched to a gene; V was cut back by 1 base and J by 4 bases. This CDR3 is 15 amino acids long. CDR1 SQVTM and CDR2 ANQGSEA come from the germline V gene. The CDR3 nucleotides are TGCAGCGTTGAAGGCGTGGGACAGGGTATATACGAGCAGTACTTC. The encoded protein is CSVEGVGQGIYEQYF.

The chain employs TRBV20-1 and TRBJ2-1; 9 bases match TRBD2. The germline V gene encodes CDR1 DFQATT and CDR2 SNEGSKA (reference sequence). V shed 0 bases and J 4 bases; nucleotides not matched to a gene: 4. The CDR3 covers 15 residues. The CDR3 is CSARDGLARYNEQFF. In nucleotides, the CDR3 is TGCAGTGCTAGAGATGGACTAGCGAGATACAATGAGCAGTTCTTC.